These 20 T cell receptor beta chains came from one sample sequenced in a study of blood T cells in healthy people across ages. A second PCR of about 6 to 11 cycles used a sample-barcoded 5' primer and a J-beta primer mix. TCRdb called the 5' RACE reads again in MiXCR, with one record for every CDR3 protein. The table lists more than 1,400,000 distinct CDR3 sequences, approximately 38% of them singletons. The sequenced sample was blood. These receptors all stem from a woman between 18 and 29 years old in good health.

The V gene is TRBV7-8, the J gene TRBJ1-6, with TRBD1 as a possible D gene (6 bases). Looked up from germline, CDR1 is SGHVS and CDR2 is FQNEAQ. V was cut by 5 bases and J by 6 bases, with 11 bases left in between. This CDR3 is built from 14 residues. CDR3 coding DNA: TGTGCCAGCAGCCCCGGGACAAGTAATTCACCCCTCCACTTT. It translates to CASSPGTSNSPLHF.

The rearrangement links TRBV10-3 to TRBJ2-5; TRBD2 might be the D (6 bases). This CDR3 has 15 residues. The germline CDR1 and CDR2 sequences are ENHRY and SYGVKD. V was pared by 0 bases and J by 1 base, with 9 bases between. In DNA form, the CDR3 reads TGTGCCATCAGTGAGTCGATCGGGGGCCAAGAGACCCAGTACTTC. Protein: CAISESIGGQETQYF.

This clonotype was counted a single time. V usage is TRBV25-1 and J usage is TRBJ2-3, with D maybe TRBD2 (7 bases). Germline V gives CDR1 MGHDK, CDR2 SYGVNS. The CDR3 covers 16 residues. Trimming left V 2 bases short and J 6 bases short, with 18 bases between. The CDR3 region is CASSEGGGRKSDTQYF. For the CDR3, the DNA is TGTGCCAGCAGTGAAGGGGGGGGCCGCAAGTCGGATACGCAGTATTTT. Complete variable domain (other parts from reference TRBV25-1 and TRBJ2-3): EADIYQTPRYLVIGTGKKITLECSQTMGHDKMYWYQQDPGMELHLIHYSYGVNSTEKGDLSSESTVSRIRTEHFPLTLESARPSHTSQYLCASSEGGGRKSDTQYFGPGTRLTVL.

The chain uses TRBV13 and TRBJ2-5, with 8 bases lining up with TRBD1. The CDR3 totals 15 residues. Germline CDR1 and CDR2: PRHDT and FYEKMQ (reference sequence). V lost 5 bases to trimming and J lost 5 bases; unmatched junction nucleotides: 10. The CDR3 region is CASSDDRGSGETQYF. The CDR3 nucleotides read TGTGCCAGCAGCGACGACAGGGGATCGGGTGAGACCCAGTACTTC.

The rearrangement links TRBV6-5 to TRBJ1-2, with D maybe TRBD1 (6 bases). The CDR3 has 14 residues. Germline CDR1 is MNHEY and CDR2 is SVGAGI. Trimming took off 9 bases at V and 13 bases at J, with 27 bases between the two ends. CDR3 DNA: TGTGCCAGTACCTCCGGGGACACCCCATTAATTCTCACCTTC. It yields the protein CASTSGDTPLILTF.

The V gene is TRBV24-1, the J gene TRBJ2-7; weak D call: TRBD1 (6 bases). This CDR3 spans 13 amino acids. Between the trimmed V and J ends, which lost 6 bases and 0 bases, there was a span of 8 bases. Looked up from germline, CDR1 is KGHDR and CDR2 is SFDVKD. DNA for the CDR3: TGTGCCACCAGTCCAGGGGTCTCCTACGAGCAGTACTTC. This gives the protein CATSPGVSYEQYF.

J is TRBJ2-7 and V is TRBV20-1; 7 bases align to TRBD2. Germline V gene data show CDR1 as DFQATT and CDR2 as SNEGSKA (reference sequence). V dropped 3 bases and J dropped 0; count of bases not matched to a gene: 2. This CDR3 has 13 amino acids. DNA for the CDR3: TGCAGTGCTAGCACTAGCGCCTCCTACGAGCAGTACTTC. Amino acids: CSASTSASYEQYF.

The rearrangement uses TRBV6-2 or TRBV6-3 and TRBJ1-1, with 8 bases aligning to TRBD1. Germline CDR1 reads MNHEY; CDR2 reads SVGEGT. The trim removed 4 bases at V and 0 bases at J, leaving 13 bases unmatched. There are 18 residues in the CDR3. CDR3 DNA: TGTGCCAGCAGTTCCCGACAGGGGTTAGTAAAAGTGAACACTGAAGCTTTCTTT. Amino acids: CASSSRQGLVKVNTEAFF.

V usage is TRBV7-9 and J usage is TRBJ2-7; no clear D gene. This CDR3 contains 14 residues. Trimming took off 5 bases at V and 3 bases at J, with 14 bases between the two ends. Per germline, CDR1 SEHNR and CDR2 FQNEAQ (reference sequence). CDR3 sequence: CASSPFGLDYEQYF. CDR3 nucleotide sequence: TGTGCCAGCAGCCCCTTCGGGCTGGACTACGAGCAGTACTTC.

The chain recombines TRBV18 with TRBJ2-7, with D perhaps matching TRBD2 (5 bases). CDR1 is KGHSH, CDR2 LQKENI, per germline. The CDR3 loop spans 14 amino acids. Trimming took 2 bases from V and 3 from J, leaving 11 bases between them. DNA for the CDR3: TGTGCCAGCTCACCATTTCGGGATTACTACGAGCAGTACTTC. Its translation is CASSPFRDYYEQYF.

The chain couples TRBV27 to TRBJ2-7, with 8 bases that match TRBD1. This CDR3 is built from 15 residues. The ends lost 6 bases at V and 6 bases at J; junction bases unmatched: 13. The germline CDR1 and CDR2 sequences are MNHEY and SMNVEV (reference sequence). CDR3 nucleotide sequence: TGTGCCAGCAGCCTTGGACAGGGAAGGTTCGGCGAGCAGTACTTC. Encoded protein: CASSLGQGRFGEQYF.

The chain joins TRBV11-2 to TRBJ1-2; the D gene is possibly TRBD1 (6 bases). Trimming stripped 9 bases from V and 4 bases from J, with 18 bases between. The CDR3 has 14 residues. The germline V gene has CDR1 SGHAT and CDR2 FQNNGV. The CDR3 reads CASRAAGGGYGYTF. As DNA, the CDR3 is TGTGCCAGTAGGGCGGCCGGGGGCGGCTATGGCTACACCTTC.

This chain links TRBV12-3 or TRBV12-4 with TRBJ1-1; the match to TRBD1 covers 7 bases. The CDR3 totals 15 residues. After removal of 6 bases from V and 4 bases from J, the junction contained 11 bases not matched to a gene. CDR3: CASSIQGTMSTEAFF. CDR3 bases: TGTGCCAGCAGCATACAGGGGACTATGAGCACTGAAGCTTTCTTT.

Details on this clonotype: Germline is not matched at one junction end, which may reflect a read error. This chain joins TRBV12-3 or TRBV12-4 and TRBJ2-7; 11 positions agree with TRBD2. The CDR3 covers 17 residues. The CDR3 spells CAGSSVVLAGDYNEQYF. For the CDR3, the DNA is TGTGCCGGCAGTTCGGTCGTACTAGCGGGGGATTACAATGAGCAGTACTTC.

This clonotype was picked up a small number of times. This chain joins TRBV6-2 or TRBV6-3 and TRBJ1-4, with 8 bases aligning to TRBD1. Trimming removed 6 bases from V and 3 bases from J; junction bases left unmatched: 9. CDR3 length: 16 amino acids. The germline V gene has CDR1 MNHEY and CDR2 SVGEGT. The CDR3 DNA reads TGTGCCAGCAGCCACCGACAGGGGAGTCCTAATGAAAAACTGTTTTTT. This encodes CASSHRQGSPNEKLFF.

CDR3 sequence: CASSRELNTEAFF. CDR3 coding DNA: TGTGCCAGCAGCCGCGAATTGAACACTGAAGCTTTCTTT. J is TRBJ1-1 and V is TRBV14; D not certain. The CDR3 totals 13 residues. V gave up 4 bases and J gave up 0 bases, with 6 bases separating them. The germline V gene encodes CDR1 SGHDN and CDR2 FVKESK.

CDR3 loop: CASSNRETQFF. CDR3 DNA sequence: TGTGCCAGCAGCAACCGTGAGACCCAGTTCTTC. The chain couples TRBV7-2 to TRBJ2-1; no firm D call. V lost 5 bases to trimming and J lost 13 bases, with 12 bases between them. In germline, CDR1 is SGHTA, CDR2 FQGNSA. This CDR3 spans 11 amino acids. Full variable domain (missing parts from reference TRBV7-2 and TRBJ2-1): GAGVSQSPSNKVTEKGKDVELRCDPISGHTALYWYRQSLGQGLEFLIYFQGNSAPDKSGLPSDRFSAERTGGSVSTLTIQRTQQEDSAVYLCASSNRETQFFGPGTRLTVL.

The V gene is TRBV7-3, the J gene TRBJ1-2, with TRBD1 as a possible D gene (5 bases). Trimming removed 4 bases at V and 6 bases at J, with 18 bases between. The CDR3 covers 15 residues. Germline lookup yields CDR1 SGHTA and CDR2 FQGTGA. The CDR3 region is CASSSPGGLGDGYTF. CDR3 nucleotide sequence: TGTGCCAGCAGCTCCCCGGGGGGATTGGGGGATGGCTACACCTTC.

The chain joins TRBV27 to TRBJ2-5; D is possibly TRBD2 (6 bases). Germline V gene sequence: CDR1 MNHEY, CDR2 SMNVEV (reference sequence). The CDR3 has 14 residues. V was pared by 5 bases and J by 5 bases, with 15 bases between. Written as DNA, the CDR3 is TGTGCCAGCAGTCGCCCCGGAGGGAAGGAGACCCAGTACTTC. It codes for CASSRPGGKETQYF.

The chain has TRBV10-3 and TRBJ1-5; unclear D gene. This CDR3 has 12 amino acids. CDR1 and CDR2 from the germline V gene are ENHRY and SYGVKD. V was shortened by 10 bases and J by 1 base, with 8 bases between the two germline ends. The CDR3 nucleotides are TGTGCCACCGACACAAGCAATCAGCCCCAGCATTTT. Its translation: CATDTSNQPQHF.